The rows below give T cell receptor beta chains drawn from one sample of a study of identical twins. TCRdb redid the calling of the 5' RACE reads with MiXCR, one entry per CDR3 protein. In the table there are about 340,000 distinct CDR3 sequences, around 9.7% of which are singletons. The specimen was naive T cells sorted from blood. All receptors derive from a woman aged 45-65 years in good health. Each CDR3 is given with its conserved first and last residue. The order of the fields is V gene, CDR3 protein.

v_call: TRBV10-3; cdr3_aa: CAISEHYPKGLFF
v_call: TRBV3-1; cdr3_aa: CASSQFGTGGQGDTGELFF
v_call: TRBV30; cdr3_aa: CACSYNEQFF
v_call: TRBV12-3/TRBV12-4; cdr3_aa: CASSHPQLADLAKNIQYF
v_call: TRBV4-1; cdr3_aa: CASSQVRVGGETQYF
v_call: TRBV3-1; cdr3_aa: CASSLRDRHTQYF
v_call: TRBV7-9; cdr3_aa: CASSLEALGTGHEAFF
v_call: TRBV27; cdr3_aa: CASAQTRQLAKNIQYF
v_call: TRBV19; cdr3_aa: CASSPGLVHTNTGELFF
v_call: TRBV7-2; cdr3_aa: CASSGATSGRSETQYF
v_call: TRBV9; cdr3_aa: CASSVYTF
v_call: TRBV24-1; cdr3_aa: CATSVGNYNEQFF
v_call: TRBV12-3/TRBV12-4; cdr3_aa: CASSLQGAIYGYTF
v_call: TRBV6-1; cdr3_aa: CASSPGLAGTSEAEQFF
v_call: TRBV14; cdr3_aa: CASSQDSTENIQYF
v_call: TRBV20-1; cdr3_aa: CSAIDRGLPGDEQFF
v_call: TRBV6-5; cdr3_aa: CASSLTNRGLQYF
v_call: TRBV7-9; cdr3_aa: CASSLLGTNVLTF
v_call: TRBV12-3/TRBV12-4; cdr3_aa: CASSFLRPTMGTGELFF
v_call: TRBV4-2; cdr3_aa: CASSHPIARGGVGDTQYF
v_call: TRBV5-1; cdr3_aa: CASSLAQDLDTQYF
v_call: TRBV5-6; cdr3_aa: CASSLYHTFDGYTF
v_call: TRBV7-3; cdr3_aa: CASSLDRDRASGANVLTF
v_call: TRBV6-2/TRBV6-3; cdr3_aa: CASRLGGTTYEQYF
v_call: TRBV30; cdr3_aa: CAWDKYNEQFF
v_call: TRBV29-1; cdr3_aa: CSVLTGGADGYTF
v_call: TRBV10-3; cdr3_aa: CAIKAGANTGELFF
v_call: TRBV29-1; cdr3_aa: CSATGRRTDTQYF
v_call: TRBV24-1; cdr3_aa: CASRESRDTGELFF
v_call: TRBV12-3/TRBV12-4; cdr3_aa: CASSLGGRGYNEQFF
v_call: TRBV4-1; cdr3_aa: CASSQERGQGAIGANVLTF
v_call: TRBV6-6; cdr3_aa: CASSYWDTGELFF
v_call: TRBV29-1; cdr3_aa: CSVEAADGPPYEQYF
v_call: TRBV7-9; cdr3_aa: CASSAISRRAGELFF
v_call: TRBV6-5; cdr3_aa: CASSQPRLAGETQYF
v_call: TRBV27; cdr3_aa: CASSFQGGRQETQYF
v_call: TRBV9; cdr3_aa: CASSVVGGSGEQFF
v_call: TRBV5-1; cdr3_aa: CASSLRSGSRYEQYF
v_call: TRBV5-6; cdr3_aa: CASSLFNTVVSGNTIYF
v_call: TRBV7-9; cdr3_aa: CASSLGRTSGRRYQETQYF
v_call: TRBV6-5; cdr3_aa: CASSRPGQAYEQYF
v_call: TRBV13; cdr3_aa: CASTNPNNNEQFF
v_call: TRBV29-1; cdr3_aa: CSVEENSRGLDEQFF
v_call: TRBV3-1; cdr3_aa: CASSHSGQGNTEAFF
v_call: TRBV20-1; cdr3_aa: CSAGILETQYF
v_call: TRBV15; cdr3_aa: CATTDSYNEQFF
v_call: TRBV5-1; cdr3_aa: CASSLTGYEQPQHF
v_call: TRBV12-3/TRBV12-4; cdr3_aa: CASSPIGGLPNEQFF
v_call: TRBV5-5; cdr3_aa: CASSLDRTQYF
v_call: TRBV28; cdr3_aa: CASGTAIPGELFF
v_call: TRBV10-3; cdr3_aa: CAISSGRSTDTQYF
v_call: TRBV9; cdr3_aa: CASSVDHTDTQYF